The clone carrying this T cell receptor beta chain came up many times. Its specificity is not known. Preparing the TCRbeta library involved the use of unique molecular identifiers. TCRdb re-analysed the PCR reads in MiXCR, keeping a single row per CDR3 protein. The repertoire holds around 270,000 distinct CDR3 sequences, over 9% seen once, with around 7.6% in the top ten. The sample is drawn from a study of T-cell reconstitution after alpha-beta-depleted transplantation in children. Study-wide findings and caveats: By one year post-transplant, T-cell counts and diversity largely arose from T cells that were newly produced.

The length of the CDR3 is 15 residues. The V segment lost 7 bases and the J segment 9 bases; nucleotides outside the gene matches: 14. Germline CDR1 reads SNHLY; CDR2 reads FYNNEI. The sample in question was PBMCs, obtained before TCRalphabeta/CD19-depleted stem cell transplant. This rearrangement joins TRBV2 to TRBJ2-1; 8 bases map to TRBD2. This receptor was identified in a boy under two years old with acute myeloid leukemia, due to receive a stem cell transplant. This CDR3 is CASNYGTSYQSEQFF. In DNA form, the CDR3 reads TGTGCCAGCAATTACGGGACTAGTTATCAGAGTGAGCAGTTCTTC. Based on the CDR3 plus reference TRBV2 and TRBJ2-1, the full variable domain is EPEVTQTPSHQVTQMGQEVILRCVPISNHLYFYWYRQILGQKVEFLVSFYNNEISEKSEIFDDQFSVERPDGSNFTLKIRSTKLEDSAMYFCASNYGTSYQSEQFFGPGTRLTVL.